This T cell receptor (beta chain) originates from a study of cytomegalovirus exposure and HLA in healthy donors. CDR3 length equals 12 residues. Germline CDR1 reads GTSNPN; CDR2 reads SVGIG (reference sequence). V was pared by 8 bases and J by 4 bases, with 4 bases of the junction left unmatched. This clone has a handful of counts. PCR was performed using 60 Vbeta and 13 Jbeta primers. Using immunoSEQ multiplex PCR, the repertoire was profiled, and TCRdb retains in-frame clones only, with some absent. The data hold approximately 110,000 clones, with over 15% observed a single time. The chain carries TRBV30 and TRBJ2-5, with 10 bases that match TRBD2. This receptor was identified in a woman under 30 in good health and CMV-seronegative. The sequencing sample was made of PBMCs. The CDR3 loop reads CAGLAGAETQYF. CDR3 DNA: TGTGCCGGCCTAGCGGGGGCAGAGACCCAGTACTTC.